The rows below give T cell receptor beta chains drawn from one sample of a study of T cells in Graves' hyperthyroidism and ophthalmopathy. Each CDR3 protein is one row after TCRdb ran MiXCR on the multiplex PCR reads. This table holds 300,000 to 500,000 distinct CDR3 sequences, around an eighth found once. The material sequenced was blood. The receptors stem from a man over 45 with Graves' ophthalmopathy. CDR3s include the opening cysteine and the closing phenylalanine or tryptophan. A D gene is named only where the DNA matches it firmly. Size values are once, few and many counts, or a class for expanded clones, and some rows have none.

V: TRBV3-1; J: TRBJ2-7; size: many; D: -; length: 14; CDR3: CASSQELGAYEQYF; DNA: TGTGCCAGCAGCCAAGAGTTGGGAGCCTACGAGCAGTACTTC
V: TRBV19; J: TRBJ1-5; size: many; D: -; length: 15; CDR3: CASRSWGDGNQPQHF; DNA: TGTGCCAGTAGGAGCTGGGGGGATGGCAATCAGCCCCAGCATTTT
V: TRBV6-1; J: TRBJ1-1; size: -; D: -; length: 13; CDR3: CASSAWGGTEAFF; DNA: TGTGCCAGCAGTGCATGGGGGGGCACTGAAGCTTTCTTT
V: TRBV29-1; J: TRBJ2-3; size: few; D: TRBD2; length: 15; CDR3: CSGQGTSGRTDTQYF; DNA: TGCAGCGGACAAGGGACTAGCGGGCGGACAGATACGCAGTATTTT
V: TRBV4-1; J: TRBJ2-2; size: -; D: -; length: 10; CDR3: CASSDGELFF; DNA: TGCGCCAGCAGCGACGGGGAGCTGTTTTTT
V: TRBV7-9; J: TRBJ1-2; size: few; D: -; length: 14; CDR3: CASSLTWGDYGYTF; DNA: TGTGCCAGCAGCTTGACCTGGGGCGACTATGGCTACACCTTC
V: TRBV5-1; J: TRBJ2-7; size: few; D: TRBD2; length: 16; CDR3: CASSYGTSGRAHEQYF; DNA: TGCGCCAGCAGCTATGGGACTAGCGGGAGGGCCCACGAGCAGTACTTC
V: TRBV11-3; J: TRBJ1-2; size: -; D: TRBD1; length: 16; CDR3: CASGRTGQGLAYGYTF; DNA: TGTGCCAGCGGCAGGACGGGACAGGGGTTAGCCTATGGCTACACCTTC
V: TRBV27; J: TRBJ2-1; size: -; D: -; length: 12; CDR3: CASSAGRNEQFF; DNA: TGTGCCAGCAGTGCAGGAAGGAATGAGCAGTTCTTC
V: TRBV10-3; J: TRBJ2-2; size: few; D: -; length: 16; CDR3: CAISAPQNLNTGELFF; DNA: TGTGCCATCAGTGCTCCCCAGAACTTGAACACCGGGGAGCTGTTTTTT
V: TRBV29-1; J: TRBJ2-5; size: few; D: -; length: 8; CDR3: CSAETQYF; DNA: TGCAGCGCGGAGACCCAGTACTTC
V: TRBV5-1; J: TRBJ2-1; size: many; D: -; length: 14; CDR3: CASSPQADNNEQFF; DNA: TGCGCCAGCAGCCCACAGGCTGATAACAATGAGCAGTTCTTC
V: TRBV27; J: TRBJ1-1; size: many; D: -; length: 15; CDR3: CASASSGTSNTEAFF; DNA: TGTGCCAGCGCATCCTCGGGCACTTCGAACACTGAAGCTTTCTTT
V: TRBV4-1; J: TRBJ1-1; size: -; D: -; length: 15; CDR3: CASSQDKGWNTEAFF; DNA: TGCGCCAGCAGCCAAGATAAGGGTTGGAACACTGAAGCTTTCTTT
V: TRBV4-1; J: TRBJ1-1; size: few; D: TRBD1; length: 16; CDR3: CASSQGFRDRVIEAFF; DNA: TGCGCCAGCAGCCAGGGGTTCCGGGACAGAGTTATTGAAGCTTTCTTT
V: TRBV12-3/TRBV12-4; J: TRBJ2-1; size: many; D: TRBD2; length: 20; CDR3: CASRPRTSIPFGSSYNEQFF; DNA: TGTGCCAGCAGGCCACGGACTAGCATACCCTTTGGGAGCTCCTACAATGAGCAGTTCTTC
V: TRBV15; J: TRBJ2-7; size: few; D: -; length: 13; CDR3: CATSRDKNYEQYF; DNA: TGTGCCACCAGCAGAGATAAAAACTACGAGCAGTACTTC
V: TRBV30; J: TRBJ2-1; size: many; D: TRBD2; length: 13; CDR3: CAWSVGLGNEQFF; DNA: TGTGCCTGGAGTGTGGGACTAGGCAATGAGCAGTTCTTC
V: TRBV27; J: TRBJ1-3; size: -; D: -; length: 12; CDR3: CASVDSGNTIYF; DNA: TGTGCCAGCGTGGACTCTGGAAACACCATATATTTT
V: TRBV3-1; J: TRBJ2-3; size: -; D: -; length: 15; CDR3: CASTKKGDYTDTQYF; DNA: TGTGCCAGCACCAAAAAGGGAGATTACACAGATACGCAGTATTTT
V: TRBV14; J: TRBJ1-1; size: many; D: TRBD1; length: 16; CDR3: CASSQQTGLMNTEAFF; DNA: TGTGCCAGCAGCCAGCAGACAGGGCTTATGAACACTGAAGCTTTCTTT
V: TRBV5-1; J: TRBJ2-7; size: many; D: -; length: 14; CDR3: CASSLQGATDEQYF; DNA: TGCGCCAGCAGCTTGCAGGGAGCTACGGACGAGCAGTACTTC
V: TRBV5-1; J: TRBJ1-5; size: many; D: -; length: 13; CDR3: CARGGGRRQPQHF; DNA: TGCGCCAGAGGAGGGGGGCGCCGACAGCCCCAGCATTTT
V: TRBV3-1; J: TRBJ2-3; size: many; D: -; length: 15; CDR3: CASSQERTATDTQYF; DNA: TGTGCCAGCAGCCAAGAACGCACAGCAACAGATACGCAGTATTTT
V: TRBV27; J: TRBJ1-6; size: few; D: -; length: 12; CDR3: CASSRQLSPLHF; DNA: TGTGCCAGCAGCCGACAGCTCTCACCCCTCCACTTT
V: TRBV20-1; J: TRBJ1-2; size: many; D: -; length: 12; CDR3: CSATTGGYGYTF; DNA: TGCAGTGCTACTACAGGAGGCTATGGCTACACCTTC
V: TRBV29-1; J: TRBJ1-2; size: -; D: TRBD1; length: 12; CDR3: CSADRGPYGYTF; DNA: TGCAGCGCTGACAGGGGGCCCTATGGCTACACCTTC
V: TRBV24-1; J: TRBJ2-7; size: many; D: -; length: 13; CDR3: CATSDGVVSEQYF; DNA: TGTGCCACCAGTGACGGTGTTGTTTCCGAGCAGTACTTC
V: TRBV10-2; J: TRBJ2-1; size: -; D: TRBD2; length: 16; CDR3: CASSESGTSGIYEQFF; DNA: TGCGCCAGCAGTGAGTCTGGGACTAGCGGGATATATGAGCAGTTCTTC
V: TRBV29-1; J: TRBJ2-5; size: -; D: TRBD2; length: 14; CDR3: CGVAVAGGVETQYF; DNA: TGCGGCGTTGCCGTAGCGGGAGGGGTGGAGACCCAGTACTTC
V: TRBV29-1; J: TRBJ2-3; size: many; D: TRBD2; length: 16; CDR3: CSVERTSGSRPDTQYF; DNA: TGCAGCGTTGAACGGACTAGCGGGAGCCGCCCAGATACGCAGTATTTT
V: TRBV29-1; J: TRBJ1-2; size: many; D: TRBD1; length: 15; CDR3: CSVGKDREGSYGYTF; DNA: TGCAGCGTCGGTAAGGACAGGGAGGGCAGCTATGGCTACACCTTC
V: TRBV5-1; J: TRBJ2-7; size: many; D: TRBD2; length: 14; CDR3: CASSLERGQDEQYF; DNA: TGCGCCAGCAGCTTGGAGCGGGGGCAAGACGAGCAGTACTTC
V: TRBV12-5; J: TRBJ1-1; size: -; D: -; length: 14; CDR3: CASGLGTANTEAFF; DNA: TGTGCTAGTGGTTTAGGTACAGCGAACACTGAAGCTTTCTTT
V: TRBV12-3/TRBV12-4; J: TRBJ2-1; size: many; D: TRBD2; length: 18; CDR3: CASIEPGTSGISYNEQFF; DNA: TGTGCCAGCATCGAGCCCGGGACTAGCGGAATCTCCTACAATGAGCAGTTCTTC
V: TRBV19; J: TRBJ2-5; size: -; D: -; length: 14; CDR3: CASSVSGGGETQYF; DNA: TGTGCCAGTAGTGTATCAGGGGGAGGAGAGACCCAGTACTTC
V: TRBV7-6; J: TRBJ2-5; size: many; D: -; length: 11; CDR3: CASRRKETQYF; DNA: TGTGCCAGCAGGAGAAAAGAGACCCAGTACTTC
V: TRBV19; J: TRBJ2-7; size: -; D: -; length: 14; CDR3: CASSSWTATYEQYF; DNA: TGTGCCAGTAGTTCCTGGACAGCTACTTACGAGCAGTACTTC
V: TRBV29-1; J: TRBJ2-5; size: few; D: TRBD2; length: 16; CDR3: CSVEALAGALQETQYF; DNA: TGCAGCGTTGAGGCACTAGCGGGGGCCCTCCAAGAGACCCAGTACTTC
V: TRBV5-6; J: TRBJ1-1; size: -; D: -; length: 15; CDR3: CASSRLQEINTEAFF; DNA: TGTGCCAGCAGCAGGTTACAGGAAATTAACACTGAAGCTTTCTTT